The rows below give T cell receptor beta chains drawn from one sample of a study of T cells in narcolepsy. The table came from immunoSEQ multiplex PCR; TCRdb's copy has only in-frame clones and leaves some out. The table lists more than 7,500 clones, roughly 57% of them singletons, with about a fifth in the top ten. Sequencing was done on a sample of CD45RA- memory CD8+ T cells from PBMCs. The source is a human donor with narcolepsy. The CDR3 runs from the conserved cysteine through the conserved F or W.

CASSLRIPMRGDRSSYEQYF | TRBV7-8
CASSPSGAPYNEQFF | TRBV6-6
CASSLAYNSPLHF | TRBV7-3
CASSEEYFNEQYF | TRBV6-5
CASSLTGGTEAFF | TRBV7-3
CASSYPGQGLTHEQYF | TRBV7-9
CASSPPSQETQYF | TRBV5-6
CASSSGSKGEQFF | TRBV6-5
CASSPDLGSGANVLTF | TRBV4-3
CASSLSSMYNEQFF | TRBV7-9
CASSGTGGVEQYF | TRBV19
CASGRGGSSYNEQFF | TRBV12-5
CASSEGQGVNYEQYF | TRBV9
CASSATGVEAFF | TRBV5-4
CASSEGGAALTEQFF | TRBV6-1
CASSIDTGTSYEQYF | TRBV19
CASSDQGGGAANEQFF | TRBV6-4
CAWKMNTEAFF | TRBV30
CASSPRGRGGRGLNTEAFF | TRBV11-2
CASSEQGAGGANVLTF | TRBV6-4
CASSLVQGDEQYF | TRBV7-7
CASSQDSTGASYEQYF | TRBV5-1
CASSPYGSSHNEQFF | TRBV11-3
CASSQGTSGGAMNEQFF | TRBV4-3
CAWSVPLDRAGRGYTF | TRBV30
CASSQAPGTGGSGGYTF | TRBV4-1
CASSVRGYNEQFF | TRBV25-1
CASGGTTGNTIYF | TRBV9
CATSSGRSTDTQYF | TRBV15
CASSEALLGGPEAFF | TRBV6-1
CASSAGDVYGYTF | TRBV2
CASSLFGDQPQHF | TRBV27
CASQTIRQGQETQYF | TRBV21-1
CASSSRLAGQGNEQFF | TRBV13
CASSDPRMNTEAFF | TRBV2
CASSQEGTGAYTEAFF | TRBV4-2
CASSLGLRDEAFF | TRBV7-8
CASSFILAGGHEFF | TRBV27